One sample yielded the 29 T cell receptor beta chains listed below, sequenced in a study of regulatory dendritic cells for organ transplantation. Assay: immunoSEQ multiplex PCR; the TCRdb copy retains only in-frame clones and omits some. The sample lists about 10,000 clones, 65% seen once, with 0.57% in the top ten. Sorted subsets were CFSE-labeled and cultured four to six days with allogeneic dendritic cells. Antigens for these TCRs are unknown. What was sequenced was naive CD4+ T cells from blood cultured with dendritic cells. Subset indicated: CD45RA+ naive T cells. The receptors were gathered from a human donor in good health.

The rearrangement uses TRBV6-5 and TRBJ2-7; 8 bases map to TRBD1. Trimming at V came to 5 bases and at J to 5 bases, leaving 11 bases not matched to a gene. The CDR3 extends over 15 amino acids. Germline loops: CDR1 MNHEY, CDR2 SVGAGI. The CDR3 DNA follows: TGTGCCAGCAGTAGGGACAGGACGAGGAGGAACGAGCAGTACTTC. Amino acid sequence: CASSRDRTRRNEQYF.

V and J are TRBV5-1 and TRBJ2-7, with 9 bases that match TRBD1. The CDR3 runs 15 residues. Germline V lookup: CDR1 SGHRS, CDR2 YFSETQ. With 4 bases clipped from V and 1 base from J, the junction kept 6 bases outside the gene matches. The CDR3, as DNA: TGCGCCAGCAGCAAACAGGGGGCTACATCCTACGAGCAGTACTTC. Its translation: CASSKQGATSYEQYF.

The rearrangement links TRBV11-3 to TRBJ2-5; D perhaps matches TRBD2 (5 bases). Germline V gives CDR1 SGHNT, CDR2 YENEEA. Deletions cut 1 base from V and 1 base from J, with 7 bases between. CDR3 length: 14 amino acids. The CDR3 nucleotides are TGTGCCAGCAGCTTAGGGCGGGTCCAAGAGACCCAGTACTTC. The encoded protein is CASSLGRVQETQYF.

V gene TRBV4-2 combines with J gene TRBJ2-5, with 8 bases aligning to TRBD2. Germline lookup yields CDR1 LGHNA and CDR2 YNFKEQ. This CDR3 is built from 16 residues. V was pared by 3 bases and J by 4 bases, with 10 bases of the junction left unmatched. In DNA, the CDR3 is TGTGCCAGCAGCCAGGGGACTGGCGGGGGGCGAGAGACCCAGTACTTC. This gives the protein CASSQGTGGGRETQYF.

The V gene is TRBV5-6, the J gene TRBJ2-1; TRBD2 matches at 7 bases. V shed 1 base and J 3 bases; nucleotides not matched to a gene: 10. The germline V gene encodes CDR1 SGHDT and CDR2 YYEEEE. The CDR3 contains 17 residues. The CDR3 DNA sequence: TGTGCCAGCAGCTTGTCGGCGGGGGACCTGAACTACAATGAGCAGTTCTTC. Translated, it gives CASSLSAGDLNYNEQFF.

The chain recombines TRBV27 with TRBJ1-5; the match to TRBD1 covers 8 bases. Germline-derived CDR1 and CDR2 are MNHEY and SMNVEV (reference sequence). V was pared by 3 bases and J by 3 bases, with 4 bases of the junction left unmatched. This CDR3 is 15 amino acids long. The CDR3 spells CASSFGQGLNQPQHF. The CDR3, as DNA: TGTGCCAGCAGTTTCGGACAGGGCCTCAATCAGCCCCAGCATTTT.

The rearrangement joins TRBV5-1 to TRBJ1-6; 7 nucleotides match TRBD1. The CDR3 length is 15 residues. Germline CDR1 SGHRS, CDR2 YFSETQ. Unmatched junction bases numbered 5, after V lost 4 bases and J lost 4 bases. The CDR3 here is CASSLDRDYNSPLHF. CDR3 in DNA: TGCGCCAGCAGCCTCGACAGGGATTATAATTCACCCCTCCACTTT.

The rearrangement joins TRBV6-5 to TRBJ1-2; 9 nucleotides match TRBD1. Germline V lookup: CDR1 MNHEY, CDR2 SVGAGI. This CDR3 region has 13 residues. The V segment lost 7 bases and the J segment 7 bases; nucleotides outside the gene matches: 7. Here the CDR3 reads CASTPQGASGYTF. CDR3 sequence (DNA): TGTGCCAGCACCCCACAGGGGGCGAGTGGCTACACCTTC.

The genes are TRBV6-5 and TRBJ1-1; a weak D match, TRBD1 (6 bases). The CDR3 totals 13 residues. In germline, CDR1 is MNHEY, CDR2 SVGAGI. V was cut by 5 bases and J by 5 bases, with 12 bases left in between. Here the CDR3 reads CASSHRVSTEAFF. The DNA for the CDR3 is TGTGCCAGCAGTCACAGGGTCAGTACTGAAGCTTTCTTT.

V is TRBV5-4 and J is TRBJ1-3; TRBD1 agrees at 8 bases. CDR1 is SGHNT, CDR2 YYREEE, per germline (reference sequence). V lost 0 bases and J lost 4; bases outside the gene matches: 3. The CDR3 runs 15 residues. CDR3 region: CASSLETGVGNTIYF. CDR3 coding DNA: TGTGCCAGCAGCTTGGAGACAGGGGTGGGAAACACCATATATTTT. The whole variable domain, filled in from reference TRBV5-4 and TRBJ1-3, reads ETGVTQSPTHLIKTRGQQVTLRCSSQSGHNTVSWYQQALGQGPQFIFQYYREEENGRGNFPPRFSGLQFPNYSSELNVNALELDDSALYLCASSLETGVGNTIYFGEGSWLTVV.

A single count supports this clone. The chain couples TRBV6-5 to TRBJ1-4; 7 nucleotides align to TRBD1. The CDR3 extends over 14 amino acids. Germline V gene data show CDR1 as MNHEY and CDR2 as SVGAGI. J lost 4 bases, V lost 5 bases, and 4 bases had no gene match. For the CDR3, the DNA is TGTGCCAGCAGTCGGGACAGCTATAATGAAAAACTGTTTTTT. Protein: CASSRDSYNEKLFF.

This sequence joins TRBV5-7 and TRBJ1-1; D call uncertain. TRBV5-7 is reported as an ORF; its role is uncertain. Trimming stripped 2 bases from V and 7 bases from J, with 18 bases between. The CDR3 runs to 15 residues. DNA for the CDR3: TGTGCCAGCAGCTTCATTGTTACAGTGAAAAATGAAGCTTTCTTT. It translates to CASSFIVTVKNEAFF.

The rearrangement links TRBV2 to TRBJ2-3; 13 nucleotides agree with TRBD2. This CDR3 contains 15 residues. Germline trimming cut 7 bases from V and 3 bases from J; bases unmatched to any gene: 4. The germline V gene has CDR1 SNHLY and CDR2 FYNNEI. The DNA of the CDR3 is TGTGCCAGCACCCGACTAGCGGGGGGTACAGATACGCAGTATTTT. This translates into CASTRLAGGTDTQYF.

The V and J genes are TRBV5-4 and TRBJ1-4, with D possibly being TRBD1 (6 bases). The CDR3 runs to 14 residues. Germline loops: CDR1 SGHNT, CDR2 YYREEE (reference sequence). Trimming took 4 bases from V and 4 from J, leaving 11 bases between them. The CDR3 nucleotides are TGTGCCAGCAGCCGGGGACAACTTAATGAAAAACTGTTTTTT. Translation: CASSRGQLNEKLFF.

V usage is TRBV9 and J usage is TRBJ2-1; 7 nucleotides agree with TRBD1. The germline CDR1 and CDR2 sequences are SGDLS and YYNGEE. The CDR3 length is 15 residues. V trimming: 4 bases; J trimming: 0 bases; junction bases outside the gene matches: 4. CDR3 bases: TGTGCCAGCAGCAAGGGGGACAGCTCCTACAATGAGCAGTTCTTC. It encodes CASSKGDSSYNEQFF.

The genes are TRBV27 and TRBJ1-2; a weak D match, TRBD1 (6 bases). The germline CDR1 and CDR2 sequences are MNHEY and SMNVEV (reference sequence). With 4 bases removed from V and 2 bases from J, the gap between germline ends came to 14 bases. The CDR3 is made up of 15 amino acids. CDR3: CASSSTGRANYGYTF. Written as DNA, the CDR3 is TGTGCCAGCAGTTCCACAGGGAGAGCGAACTATGGCTACACCTTC.

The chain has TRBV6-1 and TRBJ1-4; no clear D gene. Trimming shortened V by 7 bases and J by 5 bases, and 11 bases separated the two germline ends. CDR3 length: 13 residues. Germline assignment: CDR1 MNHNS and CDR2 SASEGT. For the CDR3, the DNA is TGTGCCAGCAATACCGGCGGAAATGAAAAACTGTTTTTT. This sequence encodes CASNTGGNEKLFF.

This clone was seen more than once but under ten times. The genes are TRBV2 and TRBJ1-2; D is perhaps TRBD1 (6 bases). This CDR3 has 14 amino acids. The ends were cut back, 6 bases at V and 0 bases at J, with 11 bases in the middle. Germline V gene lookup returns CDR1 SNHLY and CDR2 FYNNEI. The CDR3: CASRDSVSNYGYTF. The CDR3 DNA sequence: TGTGCCAGCAGGGACAGCGTCTCTAACTATGGCTACACCTTC.

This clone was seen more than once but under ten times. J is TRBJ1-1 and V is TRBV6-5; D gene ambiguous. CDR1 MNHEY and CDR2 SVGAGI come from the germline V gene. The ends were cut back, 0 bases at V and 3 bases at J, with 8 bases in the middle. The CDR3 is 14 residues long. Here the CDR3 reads CASSYSPSDTEAFF. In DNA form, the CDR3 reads TGTGCCAGCAGTTACTCGCCCTCGGACACTGAAGCTTTCTTT.

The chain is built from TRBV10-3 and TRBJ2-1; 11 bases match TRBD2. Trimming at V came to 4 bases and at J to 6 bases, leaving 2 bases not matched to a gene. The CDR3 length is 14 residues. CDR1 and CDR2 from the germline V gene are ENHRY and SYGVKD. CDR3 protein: CAISGSGGGNEQFF. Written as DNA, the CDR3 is TGTGCCATCAGTGGTAGCGGGGGGGGCAATGAGCAGTTCTTC.

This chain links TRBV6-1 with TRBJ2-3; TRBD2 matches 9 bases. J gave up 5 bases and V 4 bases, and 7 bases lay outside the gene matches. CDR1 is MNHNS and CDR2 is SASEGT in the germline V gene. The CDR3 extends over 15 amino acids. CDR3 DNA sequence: TGTGCCAGCAGTGGGGGCGGGGGGGCTAGAGATACGCAGTATTTT. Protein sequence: CASSGGGGARDTQYF.

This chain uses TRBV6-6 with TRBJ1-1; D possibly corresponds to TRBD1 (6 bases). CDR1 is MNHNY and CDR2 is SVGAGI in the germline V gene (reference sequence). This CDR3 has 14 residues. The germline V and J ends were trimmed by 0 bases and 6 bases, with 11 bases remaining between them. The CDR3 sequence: CASSYSQGIPEAFF. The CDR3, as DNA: TGTGCCAGCAGTTACTCACAGGGTATCCCTGAAGCTTTCTTT.

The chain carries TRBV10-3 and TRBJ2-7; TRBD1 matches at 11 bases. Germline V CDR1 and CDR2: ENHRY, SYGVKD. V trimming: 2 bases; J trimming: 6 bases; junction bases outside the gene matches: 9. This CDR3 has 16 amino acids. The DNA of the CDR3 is TGTGCCATCAGTGAGCCAACCGGGACAGGGGGTACCGAGCAGTACTTC. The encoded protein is CAISEPTGTGGTEQYF.

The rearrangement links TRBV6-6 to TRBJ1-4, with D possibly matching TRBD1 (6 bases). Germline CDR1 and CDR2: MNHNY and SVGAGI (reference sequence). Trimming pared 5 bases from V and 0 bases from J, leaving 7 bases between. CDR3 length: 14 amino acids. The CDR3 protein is CASSPGATNEKLFF. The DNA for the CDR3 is TGTGCCAGCAGTCCAGGGGCAACTAATGAAAAACTGTTTTTT.

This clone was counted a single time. CDR3 sequence (DNA): TGTGCCAGCAGTGATTCGACAGGGGGAAGGTACGAGCAGTACTTC. This sequence encodes CASSDSTGGRYEQYF. The V call is TRBV6-1, the J call TRBJ2-7, with TRBD1 matching over 9 bases. Unmatched junction bases numbered 7, after V lost 3 bases and J lost 4 bases. In germline, CDR1 is MNHNS, CDR2 SASEGT. The CDR3 has 15 residues.

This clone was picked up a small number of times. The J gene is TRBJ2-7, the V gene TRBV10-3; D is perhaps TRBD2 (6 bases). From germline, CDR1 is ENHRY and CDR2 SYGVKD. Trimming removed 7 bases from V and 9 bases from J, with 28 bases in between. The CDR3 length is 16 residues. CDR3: CAITENRDDGAGGQYF. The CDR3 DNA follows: TGTGCCATCACTGAAAACCGGGATGATGGGGCCGGGGGGCAGTACTTC.

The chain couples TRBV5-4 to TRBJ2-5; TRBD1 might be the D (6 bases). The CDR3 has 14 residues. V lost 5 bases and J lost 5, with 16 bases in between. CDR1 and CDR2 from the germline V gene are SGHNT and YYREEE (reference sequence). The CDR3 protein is CASRDSGEWETQYF. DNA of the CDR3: TGTGCCAGCAGAGACTCAGGGGAATGGGAGACCCAGTACTTC.

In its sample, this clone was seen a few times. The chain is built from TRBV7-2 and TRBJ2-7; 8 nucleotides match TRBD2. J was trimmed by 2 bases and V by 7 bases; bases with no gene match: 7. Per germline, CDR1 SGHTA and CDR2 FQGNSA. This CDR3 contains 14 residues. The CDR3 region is CASTPGGGAYEQYF. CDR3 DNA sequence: TGTGCCAGCACCCCCGGGGGGGGCGCCTACGAGCAGTACTTC.

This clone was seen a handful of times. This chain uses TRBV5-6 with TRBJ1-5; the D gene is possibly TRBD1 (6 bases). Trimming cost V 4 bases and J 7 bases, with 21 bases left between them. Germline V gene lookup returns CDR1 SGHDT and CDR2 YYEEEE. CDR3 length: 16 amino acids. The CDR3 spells CASSPIHPDRIQPQHF. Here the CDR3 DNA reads TGTGCCAGCAGCCCAATACACCCAGACAGGATCCAGCCCCAGCATTTT.